The clone carrying this T cell receptor (beta chain) came up many times. The antigen is not known. The germline V and J ends were trimmed by 8 bases and 0 bases, with 14 bases remaining between them. Germline V CDR1 and CDR2: MNHNS, SASEGT. The CDR3 spans 15 residues. This record belongs to a study of cytomegalovirus exposure and HLA in healthy donors. Findings and caveats of the study: As a later analysis revealed, the rate of TCR association differed by HLA locus, with DRB1 most and HLA-C fewest. Only CMV serostatus was available as immune exposure information. What TCR beta sequences reportedly achieved was accurate prediction of HLA-A and HLA-B alleles in most subjects. In an earlier analysis, in around 590 donors, most V segments appeared productive either ~90% or ~30% of the time.

The PCR had 60 Vbeta and 13 Jbeta primers. Assay used: immunoSEQ multiplex PCR; TCRdb lists only in-frame clones, some missing. The data hold 95,000 to 110,000 clones, with about 80% observed a single time. The sequencing input was PBMCs. The V and J genes are TRBV6-1 and TRBJ1-3; a possible D gene is TRBD1 (5 bases). The TCR comes from a man in his 60s in good health and CMV-seropositive. The CDR3 DNA reads as TGTGCCAGCCTACAGGTCTTCTTCTCTGGAAACACCATATATTTT. Translated, it gives CASLQVFFSGNTIYF.